This T cell receptor (beta chain) was documented in a study of T cells in Graves' hyperthyroidism and ophthalmopathy (dated by TCRdb to between 2018 and 2021). Describing the broader study: Peripheral blood samples were taken at the time of initial diagnosis, prior to any treatment. Whether ophthalmopathy could be predicted prospectively was tested in an independent validation cohort made up of under 20 hyperthyroidism patients plus 17 patients who later progressed to ophthalmopathy. Following sampling, methimazole starting at 30 mg daily was given to hyperthyroidism patients, and high-dose intravenous methylprednisolone was given to ophthalmopathy patients. TCR V-J signatures able to tell the groups apart were searched for in a discovery cohort of 90 to 100 patients, of whom approximately 40 had Graves' ophthalmopathy and more than 55 had stable Graves' hyperthyroidism. In addition, the study compared T-cell repertoires in thyroid tissue and in blood from a handful of Graves' hyperthyroidism patients. For training and testing, the 80 to 100 patients in the discovery cohort were randomly divided in a 7:3 ratio. TCR Vbeta CDR3 sequencing of some 140 peripheral blood samples (under 45 ophthalmopathy, about 80 hyperthyroidism and about 17 progressor patients) is reported in the paper. Broader findings and caveats from the paper: A model built on a 13 V-J signature distinguished ophthalmopathy from stable hyperthyroidism, reaching about 88% sensitivity and about 81% specificity in cross-validation and 80%/75% in testing. During validation, the model predicted progression to ophthalmopathy a median of roughly 7.1 months ahead of onset, with 70.59% sensitivity and less than 85% specificity. Sample size was not statistically predetermined, and investigators were not blinded to group allocation. Most expanded thyroid clonotypes (frequency above 0.001) were also found in blood, which suggests that blood repertoires may mirror thyroid immune responses.

TCR beta CDR3 regions were amplified from RNA transcripts. The TCR CDR3 was subjected to a first round of RT-PCR using the HTBI primer set and the Qiagen OneStep RT-PCR kit. A second multiplex PCR round built the libraries, followed by size selection and purification. Libraries were sequenced paired-end with 100 bp reads on an Illumina HiSeq2000. As for the original processing: SOAPnuke was used to process the raw data, throwing out any read that contained adapters or uncalled bases, had a mean Phred below 15, or lacked an exact constant-primer or identifier match. High-quality paired reads were merged with COPE v1.2.5, and unique nucleotide sequences were defined as clonotypes. Clonotypes were aligned to IMGT TRBV, TRBD and TRBJ reference segments using MiTCR v1.1. Analysis was restricted to V-J combinations with a frequency above 0.0001, which covered about 99% of repertoires. The TCS score was defined as the ratio of F50 (clonal expansion) to E x V (chaos), calculated using BLOSUM62-based TCRdist between CDR3 peptides within each V-J. Welch's t-statistics and random forest reduced some 510 V-J features to under 15, which were used in a naive Bayes classifier (R e1071). TCRdb reprocessing: public reads trimmed at Q25 with fastp, clones called with MiXCR, in-frame beta chains kept. Each entry merges the rows of one CDR3 protein and shows their most common DNA and genes. The V and J calls here are based on TCRdb, not the publication. A total of around 420,000 distinct CDR3 sequences appear in this sample, roughly an eighth of them only once. The ten largest clones capture about 5% of the sample.

A patient counted as having stable Graves' hyperthyroidism if no progression to ophthalmopathy occurred over 18 months of follow-up. Hyperthyroidism patients were newly diagnosed, with disease duration under 2 months, and aged 18 to 65 years. The study excluded patients with uncontrolled infections, other autoimmune diseases, pregnancy or lactation. Clinical symptoms, serum thyroxine and TRAb, thyroid ultrasound, and orbital computed tomography formed the basis for the diagnoses. Ficoll-Paque density gradient centrifugation was used to isolate PBMCs from about 10 ml of fresh peripheral blood. Trizol reagent was used to extract total RNA, and RNA quality was then checked on an Agilent 2100 Bioanalyzer. The CDR3 runs 18 amino acids, cysteine and phenylalanine included. Here the CDR3 DNA is all that survives: 54 bases in frame from base 1. V and J are truncated by 1 base and 0 bases respectively, leaving an intervening sequence of 18 bases. According to the germline V gene, CDR1 reads KGHSH and CDR2 reads LQKENI.

This clonotype was observed a handful of times. Its specific antigen is unknown. No much larger clone exists at a distance of one base, and base qualities are not known. This sequence uses TRBV18 and TRBJ1-1, with the D gene too uncertain to name. The sequenced sample was blood. This receptor was taken from a woman younger than 30 with Graves' hyperthyroidism. The CDR3 region has the sequence CASSPLNLKAELNTEAFF. Read as DNA, the sequence is TGTGCCAGCTCACCACTAAATTTGAAGGCGGAATTGAACACTGAAGCTTTCTTT.